The 2 T cell receptor beta chains given below trace back to one sample, sequenced in a study of blood T cells in healthy people across ages. The authors ran a second PCR of roughly 6 to 12 cycles using a sample-barcoded 5' primer and a J-beta primer mix. Each CDR3 protein gets one entry after TCRdb re-called the 5' RACE reads with MiXCR. The sample carries roughly 2 million distinct CDR3 sequences, 49% recorded once. Sequencing used blood. The receptor source for this set is a woman in her 40s in good health.

The gene calls are TRBV6-1 and TRBJ1-2; 10 bases are a match to TRBD1. V shed 11 bases, J shed 7 bases, and the junction held 10 bases outside the gene matches. Germline CDR1 MNHNS, CDR2 SASEGT. The CDR3 is 13 amino acids. The chain's CDR3 is CAGLTGGAFGYTF. CDR3 sequence (DNA): TGTGCCGGGTTGACAGGGGGCGCTTTTGGCTACACCTTC.

The table lists this clonotype with a few counts. The V call is TRBV13, the J call TRBJ2-5, with D possibly being TRBD2 (6 bases). V was clipped by 5 bases and J by 7 bases, with 20 bases between them. The CDR3 length is 15 residues. Germline V gene data show CDR1 as PRHDT and CDR2 as FYEKMQ (reference sequence). The CDR3 DNA sequence: TGTGCCAGCAGCCCCCCACTGGAGGTGGGAGGGACCCAGTACTTC. It encodes CASSPPLEVGGTQYF.